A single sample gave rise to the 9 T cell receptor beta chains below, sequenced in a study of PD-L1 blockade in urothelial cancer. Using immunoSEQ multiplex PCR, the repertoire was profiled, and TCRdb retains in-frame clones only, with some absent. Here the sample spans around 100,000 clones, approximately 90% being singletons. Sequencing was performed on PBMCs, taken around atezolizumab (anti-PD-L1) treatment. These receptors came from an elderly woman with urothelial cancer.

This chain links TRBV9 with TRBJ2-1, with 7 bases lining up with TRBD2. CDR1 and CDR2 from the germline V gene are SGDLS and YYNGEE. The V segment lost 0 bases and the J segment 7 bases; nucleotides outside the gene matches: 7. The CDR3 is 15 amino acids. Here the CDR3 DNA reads TGTGCCAGCAGCGTAGTGGCGGGAGTAGGTAATGAGCAGTTCTTC. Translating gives CASSVVAGVGNEQFF.

The CDR3 region is CASSETGAPRGELFF. The CDR3, as DNA: TGTGCCAGCAGCGAGACAGGGGCCCCTAGAGGGGAGCTGTTTTTT. The chain uses TRBV9 and TRBJ2-2, with 8 bases aligning to TRBD1. Germline loops: CDR1 SGDLS, CDR2 YYNGEE. The CDR3 covers 15 residues. The junction had 9 bases not matched to a gene; V was cut back by 3 bases and J by 8 bases.

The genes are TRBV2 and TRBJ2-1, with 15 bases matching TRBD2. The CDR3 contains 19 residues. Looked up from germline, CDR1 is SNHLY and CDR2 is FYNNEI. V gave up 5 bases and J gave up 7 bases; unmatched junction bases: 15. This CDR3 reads CASSMNLGLAGGLGNEQFF. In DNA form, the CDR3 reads TGTGCCAGCAGTATGAACCTCGGACTAGCGGGAGGGTTGGGGAATGAGCAGTTCTTC.

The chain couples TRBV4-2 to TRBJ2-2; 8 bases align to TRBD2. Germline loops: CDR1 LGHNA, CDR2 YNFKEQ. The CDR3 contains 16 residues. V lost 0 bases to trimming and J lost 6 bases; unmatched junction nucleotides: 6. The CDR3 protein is CASSQDRAGAAGELFF. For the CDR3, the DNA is TGTGCCAGCAGCCAAGATCGAGCGGGAGCCGCCGGGGAGCTGTTTTTT.

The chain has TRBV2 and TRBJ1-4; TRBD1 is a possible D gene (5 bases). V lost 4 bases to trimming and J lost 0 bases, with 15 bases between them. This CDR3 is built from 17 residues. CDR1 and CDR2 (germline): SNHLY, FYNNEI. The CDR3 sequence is CASSVGHRLATNEKLFF. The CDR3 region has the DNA TGTGCCAGCAGTGTCGGACATCGTCTTGCAACTAATGAAAAACTGTTTTTT. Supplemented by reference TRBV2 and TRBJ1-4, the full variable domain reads EPEVTQTPSHQVTQMGQEVILRCVPISNHLYFYWYRQILGQKVEFLVSFYNNEISEKSEIFDDQFSVERPDGSNFTLKIRSTKLEDSAMYFCASSVGHRLATNEKLFFGSGTQLSVL.

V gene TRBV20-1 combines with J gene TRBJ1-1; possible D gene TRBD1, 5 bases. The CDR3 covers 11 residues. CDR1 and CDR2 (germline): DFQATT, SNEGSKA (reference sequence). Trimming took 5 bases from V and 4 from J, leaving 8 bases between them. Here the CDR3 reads CSAGGGTEAFF. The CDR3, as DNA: TGCAGTGCTGGGGGGGGCACTGAAGCTTTCTTT.

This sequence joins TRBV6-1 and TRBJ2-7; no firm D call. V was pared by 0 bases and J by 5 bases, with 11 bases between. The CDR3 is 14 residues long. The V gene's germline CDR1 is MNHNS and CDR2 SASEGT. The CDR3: CASSEAGGWNEQYF. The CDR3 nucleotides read TGTGCCAGCAGTGAAGCCGGCGGATGGAACGAGCAGTACTTC.

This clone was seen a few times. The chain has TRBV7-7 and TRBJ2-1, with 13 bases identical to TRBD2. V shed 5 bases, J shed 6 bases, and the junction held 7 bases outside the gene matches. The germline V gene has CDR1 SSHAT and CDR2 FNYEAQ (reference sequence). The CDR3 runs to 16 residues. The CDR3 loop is CASSLGLAGDSNEQFF. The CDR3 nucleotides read TGTGCCAGCAGCCTCGGACTAGCGGGAGACAGCAATGAGCAGTTCTTC.

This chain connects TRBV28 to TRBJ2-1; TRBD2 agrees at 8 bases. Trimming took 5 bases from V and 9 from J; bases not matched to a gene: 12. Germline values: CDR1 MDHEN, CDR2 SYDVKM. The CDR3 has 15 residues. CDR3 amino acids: CASSPSAGVRGEQFF. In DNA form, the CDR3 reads TGTGCCAGCAGTCCCTCAGCGGGAGTTCGCGGTGAGCAGTTCTTC.